This record covers a single T cell receptor beta chain. Its antigen is still unknown. The method was immunoSEQ multiplex PCR; TCRdb's version includes in-frame clones alone and lacks a portion of them. The profile shows about 120,000 clones, approximately 90% of them singletons. This specimen belongs to a study of T cell responses to AZD1222 COVID-19 vaccine. Germline assignment: CDR1 SGDLS and CDR2 YYNGEE. Trimming pared 2 bases from V and 8 bases from J, leaving 17 bases between. The CDR3 is 15 residues long. Study-level findings and limits: Repertoire sampling occurred only after the peak T cell response. Nearly half of the spike-specific TCRs reportedly recognize variant regions that carry no mutations. Dominant at 160-218 and 743-854, vaccine-associated CD4 TCRs also spanned spike.

The receptor's source is an adult who received the AZD1222 COVID-19 vaccine. V usage is TRBV9 and J usage is TRBJ1-5; D uncertain. The sample consisted of peripheral blood, taken 28 days after the second AZD1222 dose. The CDR3 DNA reads as TGTGCCAGCAGCGTTGCTAGTGACTTATCTAAGCCCCAGCATTTT. It translates to CASSVASDLSKPQHF.